Sequencing of this TCR beta chain was carried out in a study of CD8+CD57+ T cells in acquired aplastic anemia. Study details: The study obtained an average of 3.2 ug of DNA from sorted CD4+ and CD8+ cells.

The use of genomic DNA as template underpinned the TCR beta VDJ and CDR3 profiling. TCRdb re-derived calls from the reads in MiXCR, one entry per CDR3 protein. The repertoire holds just over 400,000 distinct CDR3 sequences, with around 72% as singletons. This clonotype appeared many times. Its antigen remains unidentified. Study observations and caveats: It was found that more than 25 CD8+ CDR3 sequences were shared between patients and controls. No significant patient-versus-control difference appeared in CD8+ Simpson's diversity.

The CDR3 contains 15 residues. V lost 0 bases and J 10 bases, leaving 13 bases between the germline ends. The germline CDR1 and CDR2 sequences are SNHLY and FYNNEI. This sequence was found in a human donor in good health, serving as a control. The chain carries TRBV2 and TRBJ1-6; a possible D gene is TRBD1 (5 bases). The sequenced sample was sorted CD4+, CD8+, or CD8+CD57+ T cells (not recorded which) from PBMCs. CDR3 in DNA: TGTGCCAGCAGTGAAGCGCGGGCAGGGTGGTCACCCCTCCACTTT. This encodes CASSEARAGWSPLHF.